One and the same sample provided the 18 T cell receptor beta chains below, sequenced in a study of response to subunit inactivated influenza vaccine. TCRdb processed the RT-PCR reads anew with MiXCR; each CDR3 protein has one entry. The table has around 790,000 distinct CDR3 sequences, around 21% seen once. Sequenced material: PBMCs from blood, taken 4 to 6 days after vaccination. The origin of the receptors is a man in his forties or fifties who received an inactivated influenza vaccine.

The CDR3 protein is CASSGNVRGQGNVGYTF. DNA of the CDR3: TGCGCCAGCAGCGGGAACGTTCGCGGACAGGGGAATGTGGGCTACACCTTC. The chain couples TRBV5-1 to TRBJ1-2; 9 bases line up with TRBD1. There are 17 residues in the CDR3. Trimming took 4 bases from V and 8 from J; bases not matched to a gene: 18. Germline V lookup: CDR1 SGHRS, CDR2 YFSETQ.

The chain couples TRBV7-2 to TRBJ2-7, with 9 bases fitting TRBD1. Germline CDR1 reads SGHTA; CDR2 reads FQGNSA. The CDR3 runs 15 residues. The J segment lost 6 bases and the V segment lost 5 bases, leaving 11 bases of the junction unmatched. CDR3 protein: CASSLEPGQGSEQYF. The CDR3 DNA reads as TGTGCCAGCAGCCTCGAACCGGGACAGGGTTCCGAGCAGTACTTC.

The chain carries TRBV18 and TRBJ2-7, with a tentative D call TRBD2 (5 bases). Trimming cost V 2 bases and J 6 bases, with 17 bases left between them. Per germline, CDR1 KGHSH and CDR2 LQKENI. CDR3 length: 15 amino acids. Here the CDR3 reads CASSPYLAEVGEQYF. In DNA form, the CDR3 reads TGTGCCAGCTCACCATATTTGGCGGAGGTGGGCGAGCAGTACTTC.

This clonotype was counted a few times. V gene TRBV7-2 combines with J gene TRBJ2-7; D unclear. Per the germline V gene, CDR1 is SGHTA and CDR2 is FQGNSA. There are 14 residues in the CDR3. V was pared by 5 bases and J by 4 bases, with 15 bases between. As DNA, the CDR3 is TGTGCCAGCAGCCCGTCCTGGAAGGTGTACGAGCAGTACTTC. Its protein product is CASSPSWKVYEQYF.

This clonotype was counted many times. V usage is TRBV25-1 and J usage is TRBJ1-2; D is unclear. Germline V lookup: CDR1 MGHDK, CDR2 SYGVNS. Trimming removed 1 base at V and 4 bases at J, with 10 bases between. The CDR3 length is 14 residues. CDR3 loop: CASSELGGTYGYTF. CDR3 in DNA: TGTGCCAGCAGTGAATTGGGCGGAACCTATGGCTACACCTTC.

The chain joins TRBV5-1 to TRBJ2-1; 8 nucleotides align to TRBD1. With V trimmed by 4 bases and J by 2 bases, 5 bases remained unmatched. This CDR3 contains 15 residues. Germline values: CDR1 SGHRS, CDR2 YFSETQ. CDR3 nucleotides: TGCGCCAGCAGCCCGGACAGGGCCGCCTACAATGAGCAGTTCTTC. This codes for CASSPDRAAYNEQFF.

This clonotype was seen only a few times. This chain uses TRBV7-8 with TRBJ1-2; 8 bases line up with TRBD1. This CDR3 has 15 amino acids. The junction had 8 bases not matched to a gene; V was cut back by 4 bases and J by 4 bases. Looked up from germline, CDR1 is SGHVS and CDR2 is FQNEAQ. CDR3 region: CASSSGQGRGYGYTF. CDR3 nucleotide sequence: TGTGCCAGCAGCTCAGGACAGGGACGGGGCTATGGCTACACCTTC.

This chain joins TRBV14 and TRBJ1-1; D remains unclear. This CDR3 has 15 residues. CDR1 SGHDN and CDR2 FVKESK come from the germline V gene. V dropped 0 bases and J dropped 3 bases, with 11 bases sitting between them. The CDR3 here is CASSQDLGPYTEAFF. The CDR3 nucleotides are TGTGCCAGCAGCCAAGATCTTGGGCCATACACTGAAGCTTTCTTT. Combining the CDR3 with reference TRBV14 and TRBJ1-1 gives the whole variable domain EAGVTQFPSHSVIEKGQTVTLRCDPISGHDNLYWYRRVMGKEIKFLLHFVKESKQDESGMPNNRFLAERTGGTYSTLKVQPAELEDSGVYFCASSQDLGPYTEAFFGQGTRLTVV.

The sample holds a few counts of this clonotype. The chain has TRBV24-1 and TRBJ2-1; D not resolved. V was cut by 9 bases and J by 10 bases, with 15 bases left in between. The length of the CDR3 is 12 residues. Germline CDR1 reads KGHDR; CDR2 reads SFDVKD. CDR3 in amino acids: CATGWGLGEQFF. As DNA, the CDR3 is TGTGCCACCGGCTGGGGTTTGGGAGAGCAGTTCTTC.

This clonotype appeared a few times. CDR3 DNA sequence: TGTGCCAGCAGTTACGACAGGAGGGCCATTAACTATGGCTACACCTTC. This translates into CASSYDRRAINYGYTF. This chain links TRBV6-5 with TRBJ1-2, with a weak D call TRBD1 (6 bases). Germline V gene lookup returns CDR1 MNHEY and CDR2 SVGAGI. This CDR3 contains 16 residues. Trimming shortened V by 2 bases and J by 1 base, and 14 bases separated the two germline ends.

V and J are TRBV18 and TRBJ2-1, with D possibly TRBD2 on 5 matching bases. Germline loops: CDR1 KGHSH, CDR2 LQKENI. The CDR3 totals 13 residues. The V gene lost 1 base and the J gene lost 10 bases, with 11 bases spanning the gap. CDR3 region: CASSPHPGGEQFF. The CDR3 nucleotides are TGTGCCAGCTCACCACACCCCGGCGGGGAGCAGTTCTTC.

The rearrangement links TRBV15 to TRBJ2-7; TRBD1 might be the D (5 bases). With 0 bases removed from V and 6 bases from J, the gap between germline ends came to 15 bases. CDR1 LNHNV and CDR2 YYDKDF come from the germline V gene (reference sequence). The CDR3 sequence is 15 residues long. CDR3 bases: TGTGCCACCAGCAGAGATTGGAGCAGGGCAGGCGAGCAGTACTTC. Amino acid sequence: CATSRDWSRAGEQYF. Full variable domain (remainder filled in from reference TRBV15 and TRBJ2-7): DAMVIQNPRYQVTQFGKPVTLSCSQTLNHNVMYWYQQKSSQAPKLLFHYYDKDFNNEADTPDNFQSRRPNTSFCFLDIRSPGLGDTAMYLCATSRDWSRAGEQYFGPGTRLTVT.

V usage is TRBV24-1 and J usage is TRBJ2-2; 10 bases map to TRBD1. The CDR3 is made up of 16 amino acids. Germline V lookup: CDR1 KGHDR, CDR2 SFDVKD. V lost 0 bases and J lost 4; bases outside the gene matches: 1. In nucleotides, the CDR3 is TGTGCCACCAGTGATTTGGGGACAGGGGCCACCGGGGAGCTGTTTTTT. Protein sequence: CATSDLGTGATGELFF.

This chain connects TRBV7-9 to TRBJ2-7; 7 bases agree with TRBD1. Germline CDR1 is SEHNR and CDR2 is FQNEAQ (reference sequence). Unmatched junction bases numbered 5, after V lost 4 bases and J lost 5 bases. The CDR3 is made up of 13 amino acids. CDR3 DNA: TGTGCCAGCAGCTCACGACAGGGCCACGAGCAGTACTTC. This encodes CASSSRQGHEQYF.

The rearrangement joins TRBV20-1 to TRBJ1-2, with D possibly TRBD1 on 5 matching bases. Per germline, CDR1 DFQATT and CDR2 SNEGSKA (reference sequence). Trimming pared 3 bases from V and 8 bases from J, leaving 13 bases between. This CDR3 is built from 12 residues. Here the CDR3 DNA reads TGCAGTGCTAGTGCGGGGCTAAGAGGCTACACCTTC. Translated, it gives CSASAGLRGYTF.

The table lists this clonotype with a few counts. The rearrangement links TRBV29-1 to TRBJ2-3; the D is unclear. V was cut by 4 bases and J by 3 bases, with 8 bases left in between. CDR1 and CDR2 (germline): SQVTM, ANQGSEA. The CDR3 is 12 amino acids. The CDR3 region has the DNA TGCAGCGTTGTGGTCTCAACAGATACGCAGTATTTT. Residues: CSVVVSTDTQYF.

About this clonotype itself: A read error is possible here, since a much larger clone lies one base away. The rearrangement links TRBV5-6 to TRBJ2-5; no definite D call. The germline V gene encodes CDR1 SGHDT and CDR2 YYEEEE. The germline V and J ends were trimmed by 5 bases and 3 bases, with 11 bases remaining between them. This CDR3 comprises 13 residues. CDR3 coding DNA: TGTGCCAGCAGTTTCGGCCAGGAAGAGACCCAGTACTTC. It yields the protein CASSFGQEETQYF. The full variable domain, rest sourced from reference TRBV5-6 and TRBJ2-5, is DAGVTQSPTHLIKTRGQQVTLRCSPKSGHDTVSWYQQALGQGPQFIFQYYEEEERQRGNFPDRFSGHQFPNYSSELNVNALLLGDSALYLCASSFGQEETQYFGPGTRLLVL.

CDR3 residues: CASKRRGYYGYTF. The DNA of the CDR3 is TGTGCCAGCAAACGTAGAGGGTACTATGGCTACACCTTC. The chain has TRBV6-1 and TRBJ1-2; D is unresolved. Trimming left V 7 bases short and J 3 bases short, with 12 bases between. CDR3 length: 13 amino acids. The germline V gene has CDR1 MNHNS and CDR2 SASEGT.